Below, 24 T cell receptor beta chains from the same sample are listed, as sequenced in a study of cytomegalovirus exposure and HLA in healthy donors. Sequencing used immunoSEQ multiplex PCR; TCRdb keeps in-frame clones, though not all of them. In the table there are about 140,000 clones, roughly nine tenths of which are singletons. The specimen was PBMCs. The receptors here all came from a man younger than 30 in good health and CMV-seronegative.

The gene calls are TRBV5-6 and TRBJ1-3; D is unclear. The V gene lost 3 bases and the J gene lost 0 bases, with 16 bases spanning the gap. The CDR3 has 17 residues. CDR1 and CDR2 (germline): SGHDT, YYEEEE. The CDR3 loop reads CASSSRTGKSSGNTIYF. The CDR3 DNA reads as TGTGCCAGCAGCTCCCGGACGGGAAAGAGCTCTGGAAACACCATATATTTT.

V is TRBV18 and J is TRBJ2-5; the D gene is possibly TRBD1 (6 bases). The germline V and J ends were trimmed by 8 bases and 4 bases, with 11 bases remaining between them. CDR1 and CDR2 (germline): KGHSH, LQKENI. CDR3 length: 12 residues. Here the CDR3 reads CASTGSRETQYF. CDR3 DNA: TGTGCCAGCACAGGGAGCCGAGAGACCCAGTACTTC.

The chain couples TRBV27 to TRBJ2-1, with 8 nucleotides matching TRBD1. Trimming removed 7 bases from V and 3 bases from J; junction bases left unmatched: 2. The germline V gene has CDR1 MNHEY and CDR2 SMNVEV (reference sequence). There are 13 residues in the CDR3. The CDR3 reads CASTGGNYNEQFF. The DNA for the CDR3 is TGTGCCAGCACAGGGGGCAACTACAATGAGCAGTTCTTC.

The chain combines TRBV2 with TRBJ2-2; 7 positions agree with TRBD1. Trimming took 6 bases from V and 3 from J; bases not matched to a gene: 4. This CDR3 contains 14 residues. In germline, CDR1 is SNHLY, CDR2 FYNNEI. CDR3 in DNA: TGTGCCAGCAGGGTCGGACAGGACACCGGGGAGCTGTTTTTT. This sequence encodes CASRVGQDTGELFF.

The V call is TRBV6-5, the J call TRBJ2-7; 8 bases align to TRBD1. The CDR3 runs to 13 residues. Germline V gene sequence: CDR1 MNHEY, CDR2 SVGAGI. V trimming: 5 bases; J trimming: 1 base; junction bases outside the gene matches: 1. CDR3 amino acids: CASSTGGSYEQYF. In DNA form, the CDR3 reads TGTGCCAGCAGTACAGGGGGGTCCTACGAGCAGTACTTC.

The gene calls are TRBV4-1 and TRBJ2-7; 7 positions agree with TRBD1. The CDR3 is made up of 16 amino acids. J gave up 2 bases and V 0 bases, and 7 bases lay outside the gene matches. Germline CDR1 reads MGHRA; CDR2 reads YSYEKL. CDR3 nucleotide sequence: TGCGCCAGCAGCCAAGATCGAGGGACAGTCACCTACGAGCAGTACTTC. Its translation is CASSQDRGTVTYEQYF.

V usage is TRBV15 and J usage is TRBJ2-2; D is ambiguous. This CDR3 contains 15 residues. Trimming removed 2 bases at V and 1 base at J, with 8 bases between. Germline lookup yields CDR1 LNHNV and CDR2 YYDKDF (reference sequence). The CDR3 loop reads CATSRLVGNTGELFF. As DNA, the CDR3 is TGTGCCACCAGCAGACTAGTCGGGAACACCGGGGAGCTGTTTTTT. The full variable domain, rest sourced from reference TRBV15 and TRBJ2-2, is DAMVIQNPRYQVTQFGKPVTLSCSQTLNHNVMYWYQQKSSQAPKLLFHYYDKDFNNEADTPDNFQSRRPNTSFCFLDIRSPGLGDTAMYLCATSRLVGNTGELFFGEGSRLTVL.

The chain couples TRBV7-2 to TRBJ2-5; D may be TRBD1 (6 bases). Trimming pared 9 bases from V and 4 bases from J, leaving 12 bases between. This CDR3 is 12 amino acids long. CDR1 is SGHTA and CDR2 is FQGNSA in the germline V gene. In nucleotides, the CDR3 is TGTGCCAGACAGGGATTAGGAGAGACCCAGTACTTC. Translation gives CARQGLGETQYF.

V gene TRBV7-9 combines with J gene TRBJ1-1; D is unresolved. The CDR3 has 14 amino acids. Germline CDR1 reads SEHNR; CDR2 reads FQNEAQ (reference sequence). Trimming stripped 4 bases from V and 1 base from J, with 10 bases between. The CDR3 protein is CASSSIIRNTEAFF. In DNA, the CDR3 is TGTGCCAGCAGCTCGATCATCAGGAACACTGAAGCTTTCTTT.

V is TRBV7-9 and J is TRBJ2-5; D gene ambiguous. With 4 bases removed from V and 4 bases from J, the gap between germline ends came to 13 bases. Germline loops: CDR1 SEHNR, CDR2 FQNEAQ (reference sequence). The CDR3 is made up of 14 amino acids. CDR3 sequence (DNA): TGTGCCAGCAGCTACAGTATAGGCTCAGAGACCCAGTACTTC. The encoded protein is CASSYSIGSETQYF.

V and J are TRBV10-3 and TRBJ1-6; D is undetermined. Germline CDR1 and CDR2: ENHRY and SYGVKD. Trimming removed 1 base from V and 5 bases from J, with 15 bases in between. This CDR3 region has 17 residues. The CDR3 loop is CAISEWRTADHNSPLHF. CDR3 in DNA: TGTGCCATCAGTGAGTGGAGGACTGCCGATCATAATTCACCCCTCCACTTT.

In this sample, this clone turned up once. The DNA of the CDR3 is TGTGCCAGCAGCTTACAGGGTTCCGCCTATGGCTACACCTTC. This encodes CASSLQGSAYGYTF. The J gene is TRBJ1-2, the V gene TRBV5-6; tentatively, D is TRBD1 (6 bases). The V gene's germline CDR1 is SGHDT and CDR2 YYEEEE. Trimming pared 2 bases from V and 4 bases from J, leaving 12 bases between. The CDR3 runs to 14 residues.

The chain uses TRBV12-5 and TRBJ1-2, with 10 bases matching TRBD1. This CDR3 is built from 16 residues. CDR1 and CDR2 from the germline V gene are LGHNT and FRNRAP. V lost 5 bases and J lost 3; bases outside the gene matches: 9. CDR3 sequence (DNA): TGTGCTAGTGGTCCTCTGTGGGACAGGGGTTACTATGGCTACACCTTC. Translation: CASGPLWDRGYYGYTF.

V usage is TRBV5-1 and J usage is TRBJ2-7, with 7 bases lining up with TRBD1. V lost 3 bases and J lost 1; bases outside the gene matches: 7. Germline V gene sequence: CDR1 SGHRS, CDR2 YFSETQ. This CDR3 contains 15 residues. CDR3 loop: CASSSTGLLSYEQYF. The CDR3 DNA sequence: TGCGCCAGCAGCTCGACAGGGCTCTTGTCCTACGAGCAGTACTTC.

CDR3 DNA sequence: TGTGCCAGCAGTTACAGCGGGGAGACCCAGTACTTC. It specifies CASSYSGETQYF. J is TRBJ2-5 and V is TRBV6-5; D is perhaps TRBD2 (6 bases). This CDR3 region has 12 residues. Germline V gene sequence: CDR1 MNHEY, CDR2 SVGAGI. The V end lost 2 bases, the J end lost 5 bases, and 6 bases lay between the germline ends.

CDR3 nucleotides: TGTGCCAGCAGCCGTACGGACATGGACACTGAAGCTTTCTTT. Its protein product is CASSRTDMDTEAFF. The V gene is TRBV2, the J gene TRBJ1-1; maybe TRBD1 (5 bases). The CDR3 runs 14 residues. Germline V gene lookup returns CDR1 SNHLY and CDR2 FYNNEI. Deletions cut 6 bases from V and 3 bases from J, with 14 bases between.

The chain's CDR3 is CAAPGAGQPQHF. The CDR3 DNA reads TGTGCCGCCCCAGGGGCAGGGCAGCCCCAGCATTTT. The J gene is TRBJ1-5, the V gene TRBV15; D might be TRBD1 (6 bases). Trimming stripped 11 bases from V and 7 bases from J, with 15 bases between. Germline CDR1 is LNHNV and CDR2 is YYDKDF (reference sequence). CDR3 length: 12 amino acids.

The rearrangement uses TRBV5-5 and TRBJ1-5; D unclear. This CDR3 comprises 12 residues. V gave up 2 bases and J gave up 3 bases, with 3 bases separating them. Germline V gives CDR1 SGHKS, CDR2 YYEKEE (reference sequence). CDR3 residues: CASSFNNQPQHF. Here the CDR3 DNA reads TGTGCCAGCAGCTTTAACAATCAGCCCCAGCATTTT.

This clone was recorded once. The J gene is TRBJ2-7, the V gene TRBV2; tentative D call: TRBD2 (5 bases). The CDR3 loop spans 13 amino acids. Trimming took off 3 bases at V and 4 bases at J, with 10 bases between the two ends. Germline CDR1 reads SNHLY; CDR2 reads FYNNEI. The CDR3 DNA follows: TGTGCCAGCAGTGATTTCGGAGGTTACGAGCAGTACTTC. It translates to CASSDFGGYEQYF.

The chain is built from TRBV5-6 and TRBJ2-3, with TRBD1 as a possible D gene (5 bases). V lost 4 bases, J lost 2 bases, and 20 bases lay in between. Looked up from germline, CDR1 is SGHDT and CDR2 is YYEEEE. The CDR3 totals 17 residues. This CDR3 reads CASSSQVRGRPTDTQYF. DNA of the CDR3: TGTGCCAGCAGCAGCCAAGTAAGGGGCAGGCCCACAGATACGCAGTATTTT.

V usage is TRBV28 and J usage is TRBJ1-2; 8 nucleotides match TRBD1. Trimming took 4 bases from V and 4 from J; bases not matched to a gene: 5. Germline V gene sequence: CDR1 MDHEN, CDR2 SYDVKM. The CDR3 sequence is 14 residues long. In DNA form, the CDR3 reads TGTGCCAGCAGTTCACTCGGACAGGGCTATGGCTACACCTTC. As protein: CASSSLGQGYGYTF.

The chain uses TRBV10-1 and TRBJ2-3, with D tentatively TRBD2 (7 bases). Trimming shortened V by 1 base and J by 6 bases, and 11 bases separated the two germline ends. Germline V lookup: CDR1 WNHNN, CDR2 SYGVQD (reference sequence). The CDR3 runs to 14 residues. CDR3 DNA sequence: TGCGCCAGCAGTGAGTTCGGGGGGCTGGATACGCAGTATTTT. Protein: CASSEFGGLDTQYF.

The chain recombines TRBV9 with TRBJ2-1; possibly TRBD2 for D (6 bases). CDR1 and CDR2 from the germline V gene are SGDLS and YYNGEE. Trimming pared 0 bases from V and 7 bases from J, leaving 11 bases between. This CDR3 has 14 amino acids. CDR3 sequence reads: CASSVAGDNNEQFF. In DNA form, the CDR3 reads TGTGCCAGCAGCGTAGCGGGAGACAATAATGAGCAGTTCTTC. The full variable domain, rest sourced from reference TRBV9 and TRBJ2-1, is DSGVTQTPKHLITATGQRVTLRCSPRSGDLSVYWYQQSLDQGLQFLIQYYNGEERAKGNILERFSAQQFPDLHSELNLSSLELGDSALYFCASSVAGDNNEQFFGPGTRLTVL.

This chain links TRBV7-8 with TRBJ2-5, with a tentative D call TRBD2 (7 bases). Germline assignment: CDR1 SGHVS and CDR2 FQNEAQ. The CDR3 totals 17 residues. V was trimmed by 2 bases and J by 3 bases, leaving 19 bases between them. In DNA form, the CDR3 reads TGTGCCAGCAGCTTAAGGGTTTTTGGGGGGGCTAAAGAGACCCAGTACTTC. Protein: CASSLRVFGGAKETQYF.